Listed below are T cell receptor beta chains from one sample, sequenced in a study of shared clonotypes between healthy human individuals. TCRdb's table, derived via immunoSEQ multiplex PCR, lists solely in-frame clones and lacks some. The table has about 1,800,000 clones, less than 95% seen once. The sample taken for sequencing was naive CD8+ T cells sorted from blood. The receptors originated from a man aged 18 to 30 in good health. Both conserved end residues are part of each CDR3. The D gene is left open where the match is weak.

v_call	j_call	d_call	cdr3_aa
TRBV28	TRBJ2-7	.	CASSVDGTYEQYF
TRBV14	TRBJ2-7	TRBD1	CASSYGTGGSPEYF
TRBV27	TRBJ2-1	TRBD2	CASSLSWRETSGLGWQFF
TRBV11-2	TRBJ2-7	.	CASSATYEQYF
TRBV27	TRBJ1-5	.	CASSFRGNQPQHF
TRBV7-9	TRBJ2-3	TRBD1	CASSFGQGRTDTQYF
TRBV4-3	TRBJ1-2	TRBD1	CASSQTRGDYGYTF
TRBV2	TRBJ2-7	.	CASSGPDRLEQYF
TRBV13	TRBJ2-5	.	CASSQGLLQETQYF
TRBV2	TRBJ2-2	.	CASWGSGNTGELFF
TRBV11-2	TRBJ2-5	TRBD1	CASSSGTDQETQYF
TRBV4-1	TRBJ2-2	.	CASSPDPRGWELFF
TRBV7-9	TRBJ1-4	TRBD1	CASSEIQGAYEKLFF
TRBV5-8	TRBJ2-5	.	CASSLGTYETQYF
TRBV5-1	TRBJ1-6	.	CASSLSSYNSPLHF
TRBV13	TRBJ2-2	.	CASSFLSRTGELFF
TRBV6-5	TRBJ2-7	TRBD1	CASSYWGQGVDEQYF
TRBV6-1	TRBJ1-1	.	CASSDQNTEAFF
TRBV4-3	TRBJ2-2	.	CASSQDVSVAANTGELFF
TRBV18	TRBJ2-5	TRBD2	CASSRLAGTGETQYF
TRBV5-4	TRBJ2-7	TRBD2	CASSFITGLSSYEQYF
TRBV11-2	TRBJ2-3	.	CASSFTEYTTDTQYF
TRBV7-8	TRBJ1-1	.	CASSAWGDKAFF
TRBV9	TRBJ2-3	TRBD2	CASSVGGASGRSDTQYF
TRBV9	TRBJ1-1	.	CASSPLQGTEAFF
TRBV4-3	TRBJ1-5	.	CASSRGQGSNQPQHF
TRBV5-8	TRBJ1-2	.	CASSSGRNYGYTF
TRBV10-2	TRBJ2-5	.	CASSGGWGQETQYF
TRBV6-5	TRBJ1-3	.	CASSQGSGNTIYF
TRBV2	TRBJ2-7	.	CASSEGVGYEQYF
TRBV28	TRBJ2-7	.	CASRDTLPYEQYF
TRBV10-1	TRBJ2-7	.	CASSGGDETYEQYF
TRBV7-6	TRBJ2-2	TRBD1	CASSLWTGNTGELFF
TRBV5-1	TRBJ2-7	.	CASSFKYEQYF
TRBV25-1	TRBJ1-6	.	CASSESSSPLHF
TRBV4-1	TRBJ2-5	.	CASSQDPPEVYETQYF
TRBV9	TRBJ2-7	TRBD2	CASSPGTSGTYEQYF